This section outlines one TCR beta chain sequence together with its context. Its matching antigen is unknown. Sequencing was performed with immunoSEQ multiplex PCR; in TCRdb, only in-frame clones are kept and a portion is missing. The data contain around 6,500 clones, around 75% of them seen just once; the ten biggest clones take up roughly 27%. The V gene's germline CDR1 is LNHDA and CDR2 SQIVND (reference sequence). CDR3 length equals 14 residues. The ends lost 9 bases at V and 7 bases at J; junction bases unmatched: 10. This specimen belongs to a study of OX40 agonist ivuxolimab in advanced cancers. Whole-study context: Ivuxolimab is a fully human IgG2 antibody that activates OX40 (CD134). Partial responses were seen in three patients, one with hepatocellular carcinoma and two with cutaneous melanoma. Earlier anti-PD-1, anti-PD-L1 or anti-CTLA-4 therapy was permitted; over 35% had received some.

Whole-study results and caveats: Fewer expanded clones were found on average in CD4+ than in CD8+ T cells.

The sequence came from an adult with an advanced solid tumor such as melanoma, head and neck, liver or kidney cancer. The chain uses TRBV19 and TRBJ2-1; 9 bases line up with TRBD1. Material: CD4+ or CD8+ T cells sorted from blood, obtained in a trial of the OX40 agonist ivuxolimab. The CDR3 spells CASQRQGGFNEQFF. The CDR3 DNA follows: TGTGCCAGCCAAAGACAGGGGGGATTTAATGAGCAGTTCTTC.